This is a list of T cell receptor beta chains from one sample in a study of blood T cell repertoires in COVID-19. Method: immunoSEQ multiplex PCR; TCRdb's copy keeps in-frame clones and lacks some. The table records 210,000 or so clones, about 89% of them present only once. The source material was peripheral blood. The receptors shown here come from a man aged 35 to 55 with acute or convalescent COVID-19. The CDR3 runs from the conserved cysteine through the conserved F or W. The order of the fields is CDR3 DNA, CDR3 protein, V gene, clone size, J gene, D gene, CDR3 length. A D gene is named only where the DNA matches it firmly. A row's size may be missing; if present it is once, few, many or a size class.

TGTGCCAGCAGTTTAGGACAGAACACTGAAGCTTTCTTT,CASSLGQNTEAFF,TRBV27,few,TRBJ1-1,.,13
TGTGCCAGCAGCCCTATTGGGGGCGCTTTTGAAAAACTGTTTTTT,CASSPIGGAFEKLFF,TRBV9,.,TRBJ1-4,.,15
TGTGCCAGTAGTATAACGGGGGACGAGCAGTACTTC,CASSITGDEQYF,TRBV19,few,TRBJ2-7,.,12
TGTGCCAGCAGCCCCCTGGGGACAGCTACGACCTACGAGCAGTACTTC,CASSPLGTATTYEQYF,TRBV3-1/TRBV3-2,.,TRBJ2-7,TRBD1,16
TGTGCCAGCAGCGCCAGGGCGAACACTGAAGCTTTCTTT,CASSARANTEAFF,TRBV7-3,.,TRBJ1-1,.,13
TGCAGCGTTGAAGCCCCGAGATCGGCGGCGGGCTACACCTTC,CSVEAPRSAAGYTF,TRBV29-1,.,TRBJ1-2,.,14
TGTGCCAGCAGTTACTCCGGCCTGGAGGACGAGCAGTACTTC,CASSYSGLEDEQYF,TRBV6-5,.,TRBJ2-7,.,14
TGTGCCAGCAGTTTGTCGGGAAGCAATCAGCCCCAGCATTTT,CASSLSGSNQPQHF,TRBV28,.,TRBJ1-5,.,14
TGTGCCATCCAAGGGGGACAGTACGCCACCGGGGAGCTGTTTTTT,CAIQGGQYATGELFF,TRBV6-5,.,TRBJ2-2,TRBD1,15
TGTGCCAGCAGTGGACCGGGACAGGGCTACGAGCAGTACTTC,CASSGPGQGYEQYF,TRBV28,.,TRBJ2-7,TRBD1,14
TGCAGCATCCTTCAGGGCACTGAAGCTTTCTTT,CSILQGTEAFF,TRBV29-1,.,TRBJ1-1,.,11
TGTGCCAGCTGTCTAGGGCCAGGGGAGTTGGCTTTCTTT,CASCLGPGELAFF,TRBV12-3/TRBV12-4,.,TRBJ1-1,.,13
TGCGCCAGCCACAGGGGGTCCTACAATGAGCAGTTCTTC,CASHRGSYNEQFF,TRBV5-1,.,TRBJ2-1,TRBD1,13
TGTGCCAGTAGCGGGACTAGCGGCAAAACCGGGGAGCTGTTTTTT,CASSGTSGKTGELFF,TRBV19,few,TRBJ2-2,TRBD2,15
TGTGCCAGCAGTGTGGGACATTACACTGAAGCTTTCTTT,CASSVGHYTEAFF,TRBV27,.,TRBJ1-1,.,13
TGTGCCAGCGGCCCCCTGGTCGGGGGGGAGGGGGAGACCCAGTACTTC,CASGPLVGGEGETQYF,TRBV27,.,TRBJ2-5,TRBD2,16
TGCGCCAGCAGCCAAAGGACTAGCGGGGAGACAGATACGCAGTATTTT,CASSQRTSGETDTQYF,TRBV4-3,.,TRBJ2-3,TRBD2,16
TGTGCCAGCAGCTTACCGGGACTAGCGGGGGGGTACAATGAGCAGTTCTTC,CASSLPGLAGGYNEQFF,TRBV7-9,.,TRBJ2-1,TRBD2,17
TGTGCCAGCAGCCAACTGGGAGAAAGCACAGATACGCAGTATTTT,CASSQLGESTDTQYF,TRBV6-5,few,TRBJ2-3,.,15
TGTGCCAGCAGCGGGACAGCACAATTGGGCTACACCTTC,CASSGTAQLGYTF,TRBV12-3/TRBV12-4,.,TRBJ1-2,TRBD1,13
TGTGCCAGCGGGAAAGGGACAGGGGACGGTTCACCCCTCCACTTT,CASGKGTGDGSPLHF,TRBV4-2,.,TRBJ1-6,TRBD1,15
TGTGCCAGCAGCTTACGCTACGAGCAGTACTTC,CASSLRYEQYF,TRBV11-2,.,TRBJ2-7,.,11
TGTGCCAGCAGCTTAGAAAGGACAGGCGCCGGGGAGACCCAGTACTTC,CASSLERTGAGETQYF,TRBV7-2,.,TRBJ2-5,TRBD1,16
TGTGCCAGTAATACAGGGTCTGGAAACACCATATATTTT,CASNTGSGNTIYF,TRBV19,.,TRBJ1-3,.,13
TGCGCCAGCAGCCCGGGACCTACAGGGGGCGAAGGTCAGCCCCAGCATTTT,CASSPGPTGGEGQPQHF,TRBV5-1,.,TRBJ1-5,TRBD1,17
TGTGCCAGGGAGAGGGAGGGTAATAAGGCCCAGTACTTC,CAREREGNKAQYF,TRBV19,.,TRBJ2-5,TRBD2,13
TGTGCCAGCAGTTTTACCGCCCCCCGGAGCGGCTACACCTTC,CASSFTAPRSGYTF,TRBV28,.,TRBJ1-2,.,14
TGTGCCAGCAGTTCCGACAGGGGCAATCAGCCCCAGCATTTT,CASSSDRGNQPQHF,TRBV6-2/TRBV6-3,.,TRBJ1-5,TRBD1,14
TGTGCCAGCAGTTTCGGGAGAGACTCCTACGAGCAGTACTTC,CASSFGRDSYEQYF,TRBV27,.,TRBJ2-7,.,14
TGTGCCAGCAGGAGAGGATCCCGGGGCAATCAGCCCCAGCATTTT,CASRRGSRGNQPQHF,TRBV28,.,TRBJ1-5,.,15
TGTGCCAGCTCAGAACAGGGTAACACCGGGGAGCTGTTTTTT,CASSEQGNTGELFF,TRBV18,once,TRBJ2-2,.,14
TGTGCCAGCAGCAGAGCGGCGGCGGAACCCTACAATGAGCAGTTCTTC,CASSRAAAEPYNEQFF,TRBV3-1/TRBV3-2,.,TRBJ2-1,.,16
TGTGCCAGCACCTCTGAAGGGAGGCCAGGAAACACCATATATTTT,CASTSEGRPGNTIYF,TRBV6-5,once,TRBJ1-3,.,15
TGTGCCAGCAGCCAACCCCTTGACAGGTACTATGGCTACACCTTC,CASSQPLDRYYGYTF,TRBV4-2,.,TRBJ1-2,.,15
TGTGCCACCAGCAGAGATGAGGGACTAGCGGGGGGTGCTAGCACAGATACGCAGTATTTT,CATSRDEGLAGGASTDTQYF,TRBV15,.,TRBJ2-3,TRBD2,20
TGTGCCAGCAGCCCCCCGGGACAGGGGCTTGGCTACACCTTC,CASSPPGQGLGYTF,TRBV7-2,once,TRBJ1-2,TRBD1,14
TGTGCCAGCAGTTACTTGCGGGGACCCGCGATGAACACTGAAGCTTTCTTT,CASSYLRGPAMNTEAFF,TRBV6-2/TRBV6-3,once,TRBJ1-1,.,17
TGTGCCAGCTCCCCTGGGGGGTTGAACACTGAAGCTTTCTTT,CASSPGGLNTEAFF,TRBV18,.,TRBJ1-1,.,14
TGTGCCAGCAGCTGGACAGGGCGGTACGAGCAGTACTTC,CASSWTGRYEQYF,TRBV6-6,.,TRBJ2-7,TRBD1,13
TGTGCCAGCAAAGGTCGGACAGGAGGCAATCAGCCCCAGCATTTT,CASKGRTGGNQPQHF,TRBV2,.,TRBJ1-5,TRBD1,15
TGTGCCAGTAGACCTAGCCTGGGGGCGAGTGGCTACACCTTC,CASRPSLGASGYTF,TRBV19,.,TRBJ1-2,.,14
TGTGCCAGCAGTCATGCAGGGGTACGGGAGCAGTACTTC,CASSHAGVREQYF,TRBV6-5,.,TRBJ2-7,.,13
TGTGCCAGCAGCCAAGATTTTACGGGCGAGCAGTACTTC,CASSQDFTGEQYF,TRBV4-2,.,TRBJ2-7,.,13
TGTGCCAGCAGTTACTCATCAGGGGGACCTAATGAAAAACTGTTTTTT,CASSYSSGGPNEKLFF,TRBV6-6,.,TRBJ1-4,TRBD1,16
TGCGCCAGGGAACTAGCGGGGGGTAAAAGGGCCAACGTCCTGACTTTC,CARELAGGKRANVLTF,TRBV4-3,.,TRBJ2-6,TRBD2,16
TGTGCCAGCAGTTTAACTTCAGGGGAGCTGTTTTTT,CASSLTSGELFF,TRBV28,.,TRBJ2-2,.,12
TGTGCCTGGGCGGCGGGCCATCAAGAGACCCAGTACTTC,CAWAAGHQETQYF,TRBV30,.,TRBJ2-5,.,13
TGCGCCAGCAGCTTTTGGACAGGGGACTCCTACGAGCAGTACTTC,CASSFWTGDSYEQYF,TRBV5-1,.,TRBJ2-7,TRBD1,15
TGTGCCAGCAGCGTAGATGTTTCGCGCAGCCGGGGGGCCGATGGCTACACCTTC,CASSVDVSRSRGADGYTF,TRBV9,.,TRBJ1-2,.,18
TGTGCCAGCAGCGACAGGGGGAAGGGCATCTATGGCTACACCTTC,CASSDRGKGIYGYTF,TRBV2,.,TRBJ1-2,TRBD1,15
TGCGCCAGCAGCCTGACCCCCTCTGGACAGGGGACGGCTCAGCCCCAGCATTTT,CASSLTPSGQGTAQPQHF,TRBV4-1,.,TRBJ1-5,TRBD1,18
TGTGCCAGCAGCTTGCAGGGTAGCGGCACTGAAGCTTTCTTT,CASSLQGSGTEAFF,TRBV7-2,.,TRBJ1-1,.,14
TGTGCCTGGACCCGGCGGGGGTTGTCCTACAATGAGCAGTTCTTC,CAWTRRGLSYNEQFF,TRBV30,few,TRBJ2-1,TRBD2,15
TGCGCCAGCAGCGGGACAGGTGGGACCGGGGAGCTGTTTTTT,CASSGTGGTGELFF,TRBV5-1,few,TRBJ2-2,TRBD1,14